This T cell receptor beta chain was retrieved from a study of follicular helper T cells after annual influenza vaccination. V lost 4 bases and J lost 0; bases outside the gene matches: 10. The CDR3 sequence is 18 residues long. Germline lookup yields CDR1 LNHDA and CDR2 SQIVND (reference sequence). TCRB sequencing was done at Survey resolution level. Assay: immunoSEQ multiplex PCR; the TCRdb copy retains only in-frame clones and omits some. The data hold 9,300 or so clones, with approximately 80% observed a single time. Details on this clone: Its target is unknown.

Study-wide results and caveats: Plasmablast frequency change correlated with clonality change in ICOS+CD38+ cTfh. Recurrent ICOS+CD38+ cTfh clonotypes included tetramer and AIM influenza-specific ones.

The time point here: 2014-2015 season, 7 days after vaccination. Each time point used roughly 35 to 110 mL of blood. The TCR sequence derives from an adult who received the influenza vaccine. The chain uses TRBV19 and TRBJ2-1; TRBD1 aligns across 9 bases. The sequencing used CXCR5+ CD38- circulating T follicular helper cells from blood, collected 7 days after influenza vaccination. The subset here: circulating Tfh, non-naive CD4+CXCR5+PD-1+ (ICOS+CD38+ or ICOS-CD38-). The CDR3 loop reads CASSTGTGRASSYNEQFF. The CDR3 nucleotides are TGTGCCAGTAGTACCGGGACAGGGAGAGCCTCCTCCTACAATGAGCAGTTCTTC. The entire variable domain, with the rest obtained from reference TRBV19 and TRBJ2-1, is as follows: DGGITQSPKYLFRKEGQNVTLSCEQNLNHDAMYWYRQDPGQGLRLIYYSQIVNDFQKGDIAEGYSVSREKKESFPLTVTSAQKNPTAFYLCASSTGTGRASSYNEQFFGPGTRLTVL.